This is a list of T cell receptor beta chains from one sample in a study of T-cell memory formation after mild COVID-19. TCRdb re-called the 5' RACE reads through MiXCR, storing one row per CDR3 protein. The sample has approximately 150,000 distinct CDR3 sequences; 10% to 15% are singletons. The source material was PBMCs or a T cell subset sorted from them (not recorded which). The receptors originated from a man younger than 35 who had mild COVID-19 (a few samples of this study predate the infection). Cell type and time point are not known. Both conserved end residues are trimmed from each CDR3. Each record gives: V gene, clone size, CDR3 protein. Clone size appears in some rows only: once, few, many, or a class for an expanded clone.

v_gene: TRBV4-3; abundance: .; CDR3aa: ASSQETGAPLYTQY
v_gene: TRBV12-3/TRBV12-4; abundance: .; CDR3aa: ASTVYRGTGANVLT
v_gene: TRBV10-3; abundance: .; CDR3aa: AISELGGQNTGELF
v_gene: TRBV5-5; abundance: few; CDR3aa: ASSRTRTDGNTIY
v_gene: TRBV29-1; abundance: .; CDR3aa: SVARQIEAF
v_gene: TRBV7-3; abundance: .; CDR3aa: ASSFGTATNYGYT
v_gene: TRBV12-3/TRBV12-4; abundance: .; CDR3aa: ASTPGASNYGYT
v_gene: TRBV6-6; abundance: .; CDR3aa: ASSYTASGQGFEQY
v_gene: TRBV5-1; abundance: few; CDR3aa: ASSLGTDLAYEQY
v_gene: TRBV15; abundance: .; CDR3aa: ATTHRGSISPLH
v_gene: TRBV12-3/TRBV12-4; abundance: .; CDR3aa: ASSLLAGSYNEQF
v_gene: TRBV7-8; abundance: few; CDR3aa: ASSTRGRLAGANVLT
v_gene: TRBV7-2; abundance: many; CDR3aa: ASSRTEETQY
v_gene: TRBV10-3; abundance: .; CDR3aa: AISGGSATNEKLF
v_gene: TRBV6-1; abundance: many; CDR3aa: ASSESGQGAGGYT
v_gene: TRBV10-3; abundance: few; CDR3aa: AIRGDSMSTDTQY
v_gene: TRBV12-3/TRBV12-4; abundance: few; CDR3aa: ASSHRGSQH
v_gene: TRBV20-1; abundance: .; CDR3aa: SARDASAPYNSPLH
v_gene: TRBV19; abundance: .; CDR3aa: ASADTYNQPQH
v_gene: TRBV12-3/TRBV12-4; abundance: few; CDR3aa: ASSFRRAGELF
v_gene: TRBV27; abundance: few; CDR3aa: ASRRASAKNIQY
v_gene: TRBV5-1; abundance: .; CDR3aa: ASSLGQISGNTIY
v_gene: TRBV7-2; abundance: few; CDR3aa: ASLAGGRTDTQY
v_gene: TRBV10-3; abundance: .; CDR3aa: AISGAGIVETQY
v_gene: TRBV6-6; abundance: .; CDR3aa: ATSAIGETQY
v_gene: TRBV10-3; abundance: few; CDR3aa: AIRPGQGGSYEQY
v_gene: TRBV18; abundance: few; CDR3aa: ASSPPAREETQY
v_gene: TRBV3-1; abundance: many; CDR3aa: ASNAYTGELF
v_gene: TRBV7-3; abundance: .; CDR3aa: ASSRSRDVEQF
v_gene: TRBV6-6; abundance: many; CDR3aa: ASSWGGPDTQY
v_gene: TRBV5-1; abundance: .; CDR3aa: ATNTGGNTEAF
v_gene: TRBV7-9; abundance: few; CDR3aa: ASSLAPGQSDTQY
v_gene: TRBV7-2; abundance: .; CDR3aa: ASSLAQGRWETQY
v_gene: TRBV5-1; abundance: once; CDR3aa: ASSLAGGLMNTEAF
v_gene: TRBV27; abundance: few; CDR3aa: ASRTGTAVSPLH
v_gene: TRBV7-2; abundance: many; CDR3aa: ASSSTAGSYEQY
v_gene: TRBV29-1; abundance: few; CDR3aa: SGETDNEKLF
v_gene: TRBV7-2; abundance: .; CDR3aa: ASSFGGFLSPLH
v_gene: TRBV5-1; abundance: .; CDR3aa: ASSLRLAGVDTQY
v_gene: TRBV20-1; abundance: .; CDR3aa: SARDGQDYTEAF
v_gene: TRBV15; abundance: few; CDR3aa: ATSRDFTYYGYT
v_gene: TRBV3-1; abundance: few; CDR3aa: ASSQGVAVRAYEQY
v_gene: TRBV20-1; abundance: many; CDR3aa: SAREGGRNYGYT
v_gene: TRBV20-1; abundance: .; CDR3aa: SVTLAGGQNEQF
v_gene: TRBV12-3/TRBV12-4; abundance: .; CDR3aa: ASSFTGAVDTQY
v_gene: TRBV4-3; abundance: .; CDR3aa: ASSQVYGGNTIY
v_gene: TRBV6-1; abundance: .; CDR3aa: ASSGFQGRGWPQH
v_gene: TRBV7-9; abundance: few; CDR3aa: ASSLASAAGTAYNSPLH
v_gene: TRBV20-1; abundance: many; CDR3aa: SARGTAGDTQY
v_gene: TRBV7-2; abundance: .; CDR3aa: ASSLASNRAPYEQY
v_gene: TRBV7-3; abundance: few; CDR3aa: ASSATSRTPGSYNEQF
v_gene: TRBV6-5; abundance: .; CDR3aa: ASSLSGQGYNEQF
v_gene: TRBV5-1; abundance: many; CDR3aa: ASSFDGYYGYT
v_gene: TRBV12-3/TRBV12-4; abundance: many; CDR3aa: ATSGLPRSEQF